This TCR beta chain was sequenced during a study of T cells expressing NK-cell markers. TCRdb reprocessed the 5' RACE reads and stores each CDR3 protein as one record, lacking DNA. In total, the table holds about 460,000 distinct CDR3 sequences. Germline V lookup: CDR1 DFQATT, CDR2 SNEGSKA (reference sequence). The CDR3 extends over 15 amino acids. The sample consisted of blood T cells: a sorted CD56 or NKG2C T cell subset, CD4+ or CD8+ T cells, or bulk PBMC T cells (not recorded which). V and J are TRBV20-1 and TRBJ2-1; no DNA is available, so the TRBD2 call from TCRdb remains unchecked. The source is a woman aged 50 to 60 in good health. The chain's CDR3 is CSALHLRRAYNEQFF.